This T cell receptor beta chain was documented in a study of cytomegalovirus exposure and HLA in healthy donors. Whole-study results and caveats: Cytomegalovirus status, reportedly, was diagnosed with high specificity and sensitivity by the classifier. A later analysis revealed that TCR association rates differed between HLA loci, peaking at DRB1 and bottoming out at HLA-C.

On this clone: Antigen unknown.

Use of 60 Vbeta and 13 Jbeta primers characterized the PCR. Generated by immunoSEQ multiplex PCR, the TCRdb table keeps only in-frame clones and is missing some. The table records approximately 77,000 clones, around 79% of them present only once. Donors had nominal health at sampling but likely had unrecorded immune exposures. V shed 7 bases, J shed 3 bases, and the junction held 3 bases outside the gene matches. This CDR3 is 13 amino acids long. Germline assignment: CDR1 MNHNS and CDR2 SASEGT. What was sequenced was PBMCs. The sequence was obtained from a man aged 35 to 55 in good health and CMV-seronegative. The V call is TRBV6-1, the J call TRBJ2-1; 7 bases fit TRBD1. The CDR3 sequence: CASTGTDYNEQFF. CDR3 DNA sequence: TGTGCCAGCACGGGGACAGACTACAATGAGCAGTTCTTC.